The 11 T cell receptor beta chains below come from one sample, sequenced in a study of blood T cell repertoires in COVID-19. Profiling relied on immunoSEQ multiplex PCR, and the TCRdb table lists in-frame clones only, not all of them. Here the sample spans 110,000 or so clones, about 88% being singletons. The source material was peripheral blood. The origin of the receptors is a man aged 35 to 55 with acute or convalescent COVID-19.

V gene TRBV6-2 or TRBV6-3 combines with J gene TRBJ2-1, with D maybe TRBD2 (6 bases). Germline-derived CDR1 and CDR2 are MNHEY and SVGEGT. V was clipped by 2 bases and J by 5 bases, with 13 bases between them. The CDR3 sequence is 15 residues long. The CDR3 spells CASSYEGLSDNEQFF. CDR3 nucleotides: TGTGCCAGCAGTTACGAGGGACTGTCTGACAATGAGCAGTTCTTC.

The chain joins TRBV9 to TRBJ2-2; the D is unclear. Trimming removed 0 bases at V and 9 bases at J, with 15 bases between. The germline gives CDR1 SGDLS, CDR2 YYNGEE. CDR3 length equals 15 residues. The CDR3 reads CASSVGSSWVRELFF. CDR3 bases: TGTGCCAGCAGCGTAGGGAGTTCCTGGGTCCGGGAGCTGTTTTTT.

This clone was picked up a small number of times. V usage is TRBV14 and J usage is TRBJ2-1; TRBD1 might be the D (5 bases). CDR3 size: 20 residues. V dropped 2 bases and J dropped 3 bases, with 26 bases sitting between them. Germline V gene data show CDR1 as SGHDN and CDR2 as FVKESK. The CDR3 nucleotides are TGTGCCAGCAGCCAAAGCCCCGGTGGGGCGGAGCCCTCGATCTACAATGAGCAGTTCTTC. Protein: CASSQSPGGAEPSIYNEQFF.

J is TRBJ2-5 and V is TRBV5-1, with a tentative D call TRBD2 (6 bases). Germline CDR1 is SGHRS and CDR2 is YFSETQ. The CDR3 is 14 residues long. V was pared by 0 bases and J by 4 bases, with 10 bases between. CDR3 amino acids: CASSLVGEAETQYF. The DNA for the CDR3 is TGCGCCAGCAGCTTGGTCGGGGAGGCAGAGACCCAGTACTTC.

The chain employs TRBV7-9 and TRBJ2-5, with TRBD2 identical over 8 bases. The CDR3 is 16 amino acids. With 2 bases clipped from V and 3 bases from J, the junction kept 8 bases outside the gene matches. Germline lookup yields CDR1 SEHNR and CDR2 FQNEAQ (reference sequence). The CDR3 protein is CASSLPGTRRKETQYF. CDR3 bases: TGTGCCAGCAGCTTACCTGGGACTAGAAGGAAAGAGACCCAGTACTTC.

This clone was seen a handful of times. The V gene is TRBV6-1, the J gene TRBJ1-2; D unclear. This CDR3 spans 15 amino acids. The germline gives CDR1 MNHNS, CDR2 SASEGT. V was pared by 0 bases and J by 4 bases, with 12 bases between. The DNA for the CDR3 is TGTGCCAGCAGTGAAGCAGGGAGGTCTCCCTATGGCTACACCTTC. Its protein is CASSEAGRSPYGYTF.

The chain is built from TRBV9 and TRBJ1-1; maybe TRBD1 (5 bases). Per the germline V gene, CDR1 is SGDLS and CDR2 is YYNGEE. This CDR3 is built from 15 residues. V gave up 6 bases and J gave up 0 bases, with 15 bases separating them. Here the CDR3 DNA reads TGTGCCAGCACGACGGGAGGGGTCATGAACACTGAAGCTTTCTTT. This codes for CASTTGGVMNTEAFF.

The CDR3 loop reads CATSASGGTPGTQYF. The CDR3 nucleotides read TGTGCCACCTCCGCTAGCGGGGGGACCCCAGGGACCCAGTACTTC. This chain connects TRBV6-5 to TRBJ2-5; 11 bases align to TRBD2. Germline V gene data show CDR1 as MNHEY and CDR2 as SVGAGI. The CDR3 has 15 residues. Losses at the gene ends were 10 bases for V and 7 bases for J; bases not matched to a gene: 14.

This chain joins TRBV4-1 and TRBJ1-2; weak D call: TRBD1 (5 bases). Trimming took off 1 base at V and 8 bases at J, with 14 bases between the two ends. The V gene's germline CDR1 is MGHRA and CDR2 YSYEKL. The CDR3 is 14 amino acids. This CDR3 reads CASSQGGGAGGYTF. In DNA, the CDR3 is TGCGCCAGCAGCCAAGGTGGAGGGGCTGGGGGCTACACCTTC.

The chain links TRBV24-1 to TRBJ2-3, with TRBD1 as a possible D gene (6 bases). Germline CDR1 reads KGHDR; CDR2 reads SFDVKD. The CDR3 is made up of 16 amino acids. V gave up 0 bases and J gave up 5 bases, with 14 bases separating them. The CDR3 spells CATSDLRLGHGDTQYF. CDR3 nucleotides: TGTGCCACCAGTGATTTGAGGCTGGGACATGGAGATACGCAGTATTTT.

The chain couples TRBV19 to TRBJ2-2; D may be TRBD1 (5 bases). The CDR3 consists of 14 residues. The germline CDR1 and CDR2 sequences are LNHDA and SQIVND (reference sequence). The germline V and J ends were trimmed by 5 bases and 6 bases, with 13 bases remaining between them. The DNA for the CDR3 is TGTGCCAGTAGTTCGGACATCGTGGCCGGGGAGCTGTTTTTT. This codes for CASSSDIVAGELFF.